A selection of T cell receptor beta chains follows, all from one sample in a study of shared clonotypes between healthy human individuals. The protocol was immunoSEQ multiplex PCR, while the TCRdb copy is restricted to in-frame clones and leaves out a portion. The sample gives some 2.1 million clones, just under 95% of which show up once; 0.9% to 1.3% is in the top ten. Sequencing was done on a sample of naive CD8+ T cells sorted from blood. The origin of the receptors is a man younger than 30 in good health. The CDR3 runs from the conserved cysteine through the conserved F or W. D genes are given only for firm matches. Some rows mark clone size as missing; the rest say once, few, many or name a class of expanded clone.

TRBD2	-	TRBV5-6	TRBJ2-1	TGTGCCAGCAGCTTGGCTCTAGCGGGGGCCTACAATGAGCAGTTCTTC	CASSLALAGAYNEQFF
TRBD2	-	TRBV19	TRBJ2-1	TGTGCCAGTAGTATGAGCGGGAATTCCTACAATGAGCAGTTCTTC	CASSMSGNSYNEQFF
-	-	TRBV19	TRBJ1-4	TGTGCCAGTAGTATAGGTGAGGACAAAGAAAAACTGTTTTTT	CASSIGEDKEKLFF
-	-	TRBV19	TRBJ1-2	TGTGCCAGTACTAAGGAGTTATTAGCTAACTATGGCTACACCTTC	CASTKELLANYGYTF
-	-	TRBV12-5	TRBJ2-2	TGTGCTAGTGGTTTGCCCCCCAACGGGGAGCTGTTTTTT	CASGLPPNGELFF
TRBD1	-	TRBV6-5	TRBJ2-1	TGTGCCAGCAGTTACTCCGGGACAGGGGTCCCCAATGAGCAGTTCTTC	CASSYSGTGVPNEQFF
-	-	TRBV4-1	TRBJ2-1	TGCGCCAGCAGCTTAACCGAGGGAACTATTGAGCAGTTCTTC	CASSLTEGTIEQFF
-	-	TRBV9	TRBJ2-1	TGTGCCAGCAGCGTAACGGAGTACAATGAGCAGTTCTTC	CASSVTEYNEQFF
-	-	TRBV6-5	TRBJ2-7	TGTGCCAGCAGTTTCGGGACCCTGGGGGCCTACGAGCAGTACTTC	CASSFGTLGAYEQYF
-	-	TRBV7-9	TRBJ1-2	TGTGCCAGCAGCTTAAATTGGGAATATGAGGGCTACACCTTC	CASSLNWEYEGYTF
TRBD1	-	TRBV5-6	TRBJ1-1	TGTGCCAGCAGCTTGCCCCGACAGGGGAAGATGGAGGACACTGAAGCTTTCTTT	CASSLPRQGKMEDTEAFF
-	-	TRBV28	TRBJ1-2	TGTGCCAGCGCTCGGGGTGGCTACACCTTC	CASARGGYTF
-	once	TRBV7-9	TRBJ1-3	TGTGCCAGCAGCGCGACAGTCTCTGGAAACACCATATATTTT	CASSATVSGNTIYF
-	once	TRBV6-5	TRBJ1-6	TGTGCCAGCAGTTACGCCGACAGAGGGTCACCCCTCCACTTT	CASSYADRGSPLHF
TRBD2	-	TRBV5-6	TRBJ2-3	TGTGCCAGCAGCTTAGAACTAGCGGGAGGAAAGTGGATCACAGATACGCAGTATTTT	CASSLELAGGKWITDTQYF
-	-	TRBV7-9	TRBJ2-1	TGTGCCAGCAGCTTGGAGGGGGGCCTCAATGAGCAGTTCTTC	CASSLEGGLNEQFF
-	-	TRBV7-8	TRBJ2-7	TGTGCCAGTACCGCCGGGACAAATGTCTACGAGCAGTACTTC	CASTAGTNVYEQYF
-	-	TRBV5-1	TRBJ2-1	TGCGCCAGCAGCCTCTATAACAGGGCGGATGAGCAGTTCTTC	CASSLYNRADEQFF
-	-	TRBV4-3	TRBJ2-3	TGCGCCAGCAGCCAAGATAGTCACCTAGCCGACGATACGCAGTATTTT	CASSQDSHLADDTQYF
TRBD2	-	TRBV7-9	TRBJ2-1	TGTGCCAGCAGCTTGATCGCGGGAGGGAACAATGAGCAGTTCTTC	CASSLIAGGNNEQFF
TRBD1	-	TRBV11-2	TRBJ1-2	TGTGCCAGCAGCGTTCCGGGACAGGGGTATGGCTACACCTTC	CASSVPGQGYGYTF
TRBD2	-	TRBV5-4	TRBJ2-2	TGTGCCAGCAGTTCGGGACTAGCGGCATCCGGGGAGCTGTTTTTT	CASSSGLAASGELFF
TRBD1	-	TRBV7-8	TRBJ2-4	TGTGCCAGCAGCATTCAGGACAGGGAGGAAAACATTCAGTACTTC	CASSIQDREENIQYF
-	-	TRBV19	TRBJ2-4	TGTGCCAGTAGTCCTAGAGCTGGAGGGGACATTCAGTACTTC	CASSPRAGGDIQYF
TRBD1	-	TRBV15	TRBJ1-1	TGTGCCACCAGTCAGCGGACAGGGATCACTGAAGCTTTCTTT	CATSQRTGITEAFF
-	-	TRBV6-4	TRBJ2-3	TGTGCCAGCAGTGAGGGGGGTACCCTAGATACGCAGTATTTT	CASSEGGTLDTQYF
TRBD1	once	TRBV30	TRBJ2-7	TGTGCCTGGGAACAGGGGGGAGAGCAGTACTTC	CAWEQGGEQYF
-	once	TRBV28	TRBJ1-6	TGTGCCAGCAGTTCTCCCTCAAGCGAGGTCGGTTCACCCCTCCACTTT	CASSSPSSEVGSPLHF
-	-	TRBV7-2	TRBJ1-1	TGTGCCAGCAGCTTAGGCGGCTATTTTGAAAGCAACACTGAAGCTTTCTTT	CASSLGGYFESNTEAFF
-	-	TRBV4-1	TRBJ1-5	TGCGCCAGCAGCCAAGATCCGTATCAGCCCCAGCATTTT	CASSQDPYQPQHF
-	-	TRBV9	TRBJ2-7	TGTGCCAGCAGCGCGACTCATTTCTCCTACGAGCAGTACTTC	CASSATHFSYEQYF
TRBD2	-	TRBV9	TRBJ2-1	TGTGCCAGCAGCGTAGCTTTAGCTAGCGGGGCGCAGTTCTTC	CASSVALASGAQFF
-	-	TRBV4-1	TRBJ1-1	TGCGCCAGCAGCCAAGGAGGGGGACACATGAACACTGAAGCTTTCTTT	CASSQGGGHMNTEAFF
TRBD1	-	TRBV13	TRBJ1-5	TGTGCCAGCAGCCTCGGTCCCGGGACAGGGACGCCCCAGCATTTT	CASSLGPGTGTPQHF
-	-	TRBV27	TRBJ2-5	TGTGCCAGCAGCATAACTGCGGGGGAGACCCAGTACTTC	CASSITAGETQYF
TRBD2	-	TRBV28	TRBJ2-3	TGTGCCAGCAGTTTTTCCGGGACTAGCGGGGGGGGAAGCACAGATACGCAGTATTTT	CASSFSGTSGGGSTDTQYF
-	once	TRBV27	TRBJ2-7	TGTGCCAGCAGTTTTTCCGCGGGACCGAAGGCCTACGAGCAGTACTTC	CASSFSAGPKAYEQYF
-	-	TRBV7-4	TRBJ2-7	TGTGCCAGCAGATGGGGACGAAGCTCCTACGAGCAGTACTTC	CASRWGRSSYEQYF
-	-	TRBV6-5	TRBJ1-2	TGTGCCAGCAGTGTGAGTTCGCTAGACTATGGCTACACCTTC	CASSVSSLDYGYTF
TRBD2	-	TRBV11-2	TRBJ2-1	TGTGCCAGCAGCTTACACGCGGGGGAGGGCTACAATGAGCAGTTCTTC	CASSLHAGEGYNEQFF
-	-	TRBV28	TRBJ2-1	TGTGCCAGCAGTTTAGGGGGGGCCGTCTACAATGAGCAGTTCTTC	CASSLGGAVYNEQFF
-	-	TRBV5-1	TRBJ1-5	TGCGCCAGAGGCGGGGAACCTCAGGCCCAGCATTTT	CARGGEPQAQHF
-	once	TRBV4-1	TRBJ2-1	TGCGCCAGCAGCCAAGAGGCCCTCAATGAGCAGTTCTTC	CASSQEALNEQFF
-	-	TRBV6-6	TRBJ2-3	TGTGCCAGCAGTTACTCCGGGGAGGCTAGCGCGCAGTATTTT	CASSYSGEASAQYF